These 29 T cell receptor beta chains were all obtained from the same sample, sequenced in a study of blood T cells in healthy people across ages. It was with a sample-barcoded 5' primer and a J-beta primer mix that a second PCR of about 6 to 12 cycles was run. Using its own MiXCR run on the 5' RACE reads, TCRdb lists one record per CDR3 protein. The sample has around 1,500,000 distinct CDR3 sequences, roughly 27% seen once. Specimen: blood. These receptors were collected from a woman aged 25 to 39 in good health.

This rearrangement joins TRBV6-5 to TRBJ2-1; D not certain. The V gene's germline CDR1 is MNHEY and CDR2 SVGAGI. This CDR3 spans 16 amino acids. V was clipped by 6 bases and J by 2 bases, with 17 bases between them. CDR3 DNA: TGTGCCAGCAGACCCCTCCAGCAGCTTCCCTACAATGAGCAGTTCTTC. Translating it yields CASRPLQQLPYNEQFF.

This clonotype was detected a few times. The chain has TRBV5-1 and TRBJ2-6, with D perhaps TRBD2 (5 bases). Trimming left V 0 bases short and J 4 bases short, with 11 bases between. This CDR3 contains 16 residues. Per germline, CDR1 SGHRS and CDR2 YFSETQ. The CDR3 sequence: CASSLGGSLGANVLTF. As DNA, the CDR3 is TGCGCCAGCAGCTTGGGAGGGTCTCTCGGGGCCAACGTCCTGACTTTC.

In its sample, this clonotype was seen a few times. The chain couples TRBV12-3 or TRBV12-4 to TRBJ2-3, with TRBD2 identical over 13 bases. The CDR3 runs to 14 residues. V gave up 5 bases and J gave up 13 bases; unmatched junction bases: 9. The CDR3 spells CASSLLAGGPLEYF. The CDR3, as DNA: TGTGCCAGCAGTCTACTAGCGGGAGGGCCCCTCGAGTATTTT.

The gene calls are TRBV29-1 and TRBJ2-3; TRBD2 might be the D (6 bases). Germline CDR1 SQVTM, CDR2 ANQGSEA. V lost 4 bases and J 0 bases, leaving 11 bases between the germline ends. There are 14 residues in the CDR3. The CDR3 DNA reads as TGCAGCGTTGGGTTAGCGGTGAGCACAGATACGCAGTATTTT. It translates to CSVGLAVSTDTQYF.

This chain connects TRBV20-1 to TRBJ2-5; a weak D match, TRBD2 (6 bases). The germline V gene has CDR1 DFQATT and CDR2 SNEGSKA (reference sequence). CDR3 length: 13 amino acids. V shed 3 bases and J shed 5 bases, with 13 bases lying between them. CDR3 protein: CSASGGLSETQYF. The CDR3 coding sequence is TGCAGTGCTAGCGGGGGACTGTCGGAGACCCAGTACTTC.

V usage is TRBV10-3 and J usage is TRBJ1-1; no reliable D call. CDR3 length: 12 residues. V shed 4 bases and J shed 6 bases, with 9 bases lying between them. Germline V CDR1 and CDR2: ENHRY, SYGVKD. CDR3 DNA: TGTGCCATCAGTGTCTCGGGAGCTGAAGCTTTCTTT. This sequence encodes CAISVSGAEAFF.

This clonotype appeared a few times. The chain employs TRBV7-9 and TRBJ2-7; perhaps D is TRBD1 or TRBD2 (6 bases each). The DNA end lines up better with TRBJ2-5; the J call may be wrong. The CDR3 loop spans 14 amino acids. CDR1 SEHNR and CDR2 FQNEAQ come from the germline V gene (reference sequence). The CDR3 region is CASSSGAVGETQYF. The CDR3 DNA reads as TGTGCCAGCAGCTCGGGGGCAGTCGGTGAGACCCAGTACTTC.

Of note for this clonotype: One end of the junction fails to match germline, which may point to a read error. CDR3 sequence (DNA): TGTGCCAGCAGCCAGAAACAGGGTTGGGCTAATGAAAAACGGTTTTTT. Translated: CASSQKQGWANEKRFF. The chain joins TRBV3-1 to TRBJ1-4; weak D call: TRBD1 (6 bases). Germline V lookup: CDR1 LGHDT, CDR2 YNNKEL (reference sequence). The CDR3 contains 16 residues. The variable domain in full, completed from reference TRBV3-1 and TRBJ1-4, reads DTAVSQTPKYLVTQMGNDKSIKCEQNLGHDTMYWYKQDSKKFLKIMFSYNNKELIINETVPNRFSPKSPDKAHLNLHINSLELGDSAVYFCASSQKQGWANEKRFFGSGTQLSVL.

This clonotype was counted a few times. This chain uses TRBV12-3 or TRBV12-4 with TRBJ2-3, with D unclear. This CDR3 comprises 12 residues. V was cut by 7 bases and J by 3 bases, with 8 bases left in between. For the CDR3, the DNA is TGTGCCAGCACCCAACTGACAGATACGCAGTATTTT. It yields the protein CASTQLTDTQYF.

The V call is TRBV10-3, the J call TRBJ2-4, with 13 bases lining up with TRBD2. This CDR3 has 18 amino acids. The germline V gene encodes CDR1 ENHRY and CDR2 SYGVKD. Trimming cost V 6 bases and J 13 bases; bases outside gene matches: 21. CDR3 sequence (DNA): TGTGCCATCAGCGGGACTAGCGGGACCCCGAAAAGTCCCAATGAGCAGTACTTC. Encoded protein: CAISGTSGTPKSPNEQYF.

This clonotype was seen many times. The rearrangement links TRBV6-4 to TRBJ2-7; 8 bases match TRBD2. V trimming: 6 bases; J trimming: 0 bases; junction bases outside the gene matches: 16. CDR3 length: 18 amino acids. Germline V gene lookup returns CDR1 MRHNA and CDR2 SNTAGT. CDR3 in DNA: TGTGCCAGCAGGACCCTCTTTCGGCAGCGGGGGAGCTCCTACGAGCAGTACTTC. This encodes CASRTLFRQRGSSYEQYF.

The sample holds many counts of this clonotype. CDR3 sequence: CASSFAGTGDYEQYF. The DNA for the CDR3 is TGTGCCAGCAGCTTTGCCGGGACAGGGGATTACGAGCAGTACTTC. The rearrangement links TRBV7-2 to TRBJ2-7, with TRBD1 matching 10 bases. Trimming at V came to 3 bases and at J to 4 bases, leaving 6 bases not matched to a gene. This CDR3 contains 15 residues. Germline V CDR1 and CDR2: SGHTA, FQGNSA.

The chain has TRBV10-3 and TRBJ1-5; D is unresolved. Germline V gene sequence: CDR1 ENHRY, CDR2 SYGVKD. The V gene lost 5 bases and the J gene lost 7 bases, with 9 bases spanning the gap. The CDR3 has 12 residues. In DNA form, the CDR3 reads TGTGCCATCAGTCCGGAGGGACAGCCCCAGCATTTT. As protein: CAISPEGQPQHF.

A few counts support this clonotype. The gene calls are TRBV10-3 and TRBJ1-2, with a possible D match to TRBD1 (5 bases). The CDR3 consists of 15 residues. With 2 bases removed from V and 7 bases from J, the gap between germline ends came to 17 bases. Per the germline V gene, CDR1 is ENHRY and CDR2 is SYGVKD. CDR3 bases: TGTGCCATCAGTGAGAGCTACGGGACGGCGGGTGGCTACACCTTC. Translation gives CAISESYGTAGGYTF.

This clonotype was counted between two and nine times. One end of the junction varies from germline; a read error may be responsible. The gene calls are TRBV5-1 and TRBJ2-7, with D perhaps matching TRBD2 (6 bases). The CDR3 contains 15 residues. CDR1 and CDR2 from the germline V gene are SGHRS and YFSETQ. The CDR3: CAGSFPRGSSYEQYF. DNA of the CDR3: TGCGCCGGCAGCTTTCCGCGGGGCTCCTCCTACGAGCAGTACTTC.

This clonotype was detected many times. CDR3 DNA sequence: TGCAGCGTTGAAGGGAGCGGGAGGGAACTACAGAATGAGCAGTTCTTC. Translated, it gives CSVEGSGRELQNEQFF. The gene calls are TRBV29-1 and TRBJ2-1; 10 nucleotides align to TRBD2. The CDR3 spans 16 residues. Losses at the gene ends were 1 base for V and 7 bases for J; bases not matched to a gene: 10. Germline CDR1 is SQVTM and CDR2 is ANQGSEA.

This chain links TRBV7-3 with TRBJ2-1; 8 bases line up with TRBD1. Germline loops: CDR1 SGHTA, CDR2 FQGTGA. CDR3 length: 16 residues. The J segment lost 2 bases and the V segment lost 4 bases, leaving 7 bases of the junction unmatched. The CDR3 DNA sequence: TGTGCCAGCAGCTCTAGGACAGGGTGGCCCTACAATGAGCAGTTCTTC. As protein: CASSSRTGWPYNEQFF.

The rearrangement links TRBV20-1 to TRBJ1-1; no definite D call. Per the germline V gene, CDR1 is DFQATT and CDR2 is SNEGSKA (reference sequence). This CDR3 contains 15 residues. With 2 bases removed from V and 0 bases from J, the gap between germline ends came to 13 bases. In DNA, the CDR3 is TGCAGTGCTAGACCCTCGGGTAGGATGAACACTGAAGCTTTCTTT. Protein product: CSARPSGRMNTEAFF.

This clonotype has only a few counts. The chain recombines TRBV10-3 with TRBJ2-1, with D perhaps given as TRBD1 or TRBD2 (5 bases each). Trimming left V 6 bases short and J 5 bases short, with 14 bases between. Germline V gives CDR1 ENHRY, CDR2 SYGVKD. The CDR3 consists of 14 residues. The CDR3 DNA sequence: TGTGCCATCAGAGCTGGGACGCGGGACAATGAGCAGTTCTTC. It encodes CAIRAGTRDNEQFF.

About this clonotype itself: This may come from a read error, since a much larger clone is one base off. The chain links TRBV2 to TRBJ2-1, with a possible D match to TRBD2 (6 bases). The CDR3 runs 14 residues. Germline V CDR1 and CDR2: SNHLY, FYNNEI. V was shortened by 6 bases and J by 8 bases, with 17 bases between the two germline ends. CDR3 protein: CASREGFGRYEQFF. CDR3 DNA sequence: TGTGCCAGCAGGGAGGGATTTGGGCGGTATGAGCAGTTCTTC.

CDR3 in DNA: TGTGCCAGCAGGCACAGGGAATCGGGGCAGCCCCAGCATTTT. Amino acids: CASRHRESGQPQHF. This chain joins TRBV27 and TRBJ1-5, with D perhaps TRBD1 (6 bases). V was shortened by 6 bases and J by 7 bases, with 16 bases between the two germline ends. The CDR3 runs 14 residues. Germline-derived CDR1 and CDR2 are MNHEY and SMNVEV (reference sequence).

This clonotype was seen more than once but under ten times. The CDR3 nucleotides read TGTGCCAGTCAAGTGGGACCGGTAGATACGCAGTATTTT. Protein sequence: CASQVGPVDTQYF. The gene calls are TRBV9 and TRBJ2-3; either TRBD1 or TRBD2 may fit D (5 bases each). The germline V and J ends were trimmed by 8 bases and 5 bases, with 15 bases remaining between them. This CDR3 spans 13 amino acids. CDR1 is SGDLS and CDR2 is YYNGEE in the germline V gene. Combining the CDR3 with reference TRBV9 and TRBJ2-3 gives the whole variable domain DSGVTQTPKHLITATGQRVTLRCSPRSGDLSVYWYQQSLDQGLQFLIQYYNGEERAKGNILERFSAQQFPDLHSELNLSSLELGDSALYFCASQVGPVDTQYFGPGTRLTVL.

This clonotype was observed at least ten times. The CDR3 DNA is TGCAGCGTTGCATACAGGACGGACGAGCAGTACTTC. Protein product: CSVAYRTDEQYF. The chain links TRBV29-1 to TRBJ2-7, with D possibly being TRBD1 (5 bases). CDR1 and CDR2 (germline): SQVTM, ANQGSEA. The CDR3 has 12 residues. V lost 4 bases to trimming and J lost 5 bases, with 12 bases between them.

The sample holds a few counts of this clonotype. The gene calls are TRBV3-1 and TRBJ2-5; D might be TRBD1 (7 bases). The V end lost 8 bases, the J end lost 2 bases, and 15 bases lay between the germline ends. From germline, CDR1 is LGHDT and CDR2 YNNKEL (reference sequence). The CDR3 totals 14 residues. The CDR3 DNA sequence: TGTGCCAGCCGGGAGAGGGGGCTACAAGAGACCCAGTACTTC. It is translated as CASRERGLQETQYF.

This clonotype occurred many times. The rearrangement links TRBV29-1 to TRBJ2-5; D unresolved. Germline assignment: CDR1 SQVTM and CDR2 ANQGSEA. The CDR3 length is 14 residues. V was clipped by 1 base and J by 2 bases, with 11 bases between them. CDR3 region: CSVEGRHGQETQYF. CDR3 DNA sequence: TGCAGCGTTGAAGGCAGGCACGGACAAGAGACCCAGTACTTC.

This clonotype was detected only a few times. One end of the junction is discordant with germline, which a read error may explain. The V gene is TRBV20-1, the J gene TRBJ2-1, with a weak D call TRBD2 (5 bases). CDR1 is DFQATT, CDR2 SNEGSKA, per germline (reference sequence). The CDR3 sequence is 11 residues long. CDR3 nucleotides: TGCAGTGCTAGTTTTGTCGGGGAGCGGTTCTTC. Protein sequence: CSASFVGERFF.

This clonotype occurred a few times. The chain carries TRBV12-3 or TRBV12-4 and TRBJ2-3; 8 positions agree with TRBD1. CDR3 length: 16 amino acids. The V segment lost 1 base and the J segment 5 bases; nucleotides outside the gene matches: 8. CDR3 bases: TGTGCCAGCAGTTTAGGTCGACAGGGGTTCGGAGATACGCAGTATTTT. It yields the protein CASSLGRQGFGDTQYF.

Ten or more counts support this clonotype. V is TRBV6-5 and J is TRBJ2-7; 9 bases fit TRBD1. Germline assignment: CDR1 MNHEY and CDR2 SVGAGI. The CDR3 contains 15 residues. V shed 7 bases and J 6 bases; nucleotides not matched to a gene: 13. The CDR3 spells CASNDPGQGVGEQYF. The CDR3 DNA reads TGTGCCAGCAACGATCCGGGACAGGGTGTCGGCGAGCAGTACTTC.

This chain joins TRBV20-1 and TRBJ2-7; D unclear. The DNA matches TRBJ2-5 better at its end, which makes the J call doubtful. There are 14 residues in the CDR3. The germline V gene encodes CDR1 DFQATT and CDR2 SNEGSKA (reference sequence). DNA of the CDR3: TGCAGTGCTAGGAAGGTTCTTGGATCAGAGACCCAGTACTTC. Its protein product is CSARKVLGSETQYF.